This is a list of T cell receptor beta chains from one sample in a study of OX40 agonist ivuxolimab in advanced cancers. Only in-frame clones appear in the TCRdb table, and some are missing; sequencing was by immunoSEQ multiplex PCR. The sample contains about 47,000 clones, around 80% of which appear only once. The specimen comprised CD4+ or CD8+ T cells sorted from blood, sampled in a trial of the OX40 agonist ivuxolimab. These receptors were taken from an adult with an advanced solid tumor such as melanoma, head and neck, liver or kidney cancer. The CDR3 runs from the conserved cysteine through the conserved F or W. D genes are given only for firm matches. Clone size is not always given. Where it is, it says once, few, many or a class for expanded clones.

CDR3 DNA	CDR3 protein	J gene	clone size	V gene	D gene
TGTGCCAGCAGCCCCACCGGGGGGCAGCGAAACACCATATATTTT	CASSPTGGQRNTIYF	TRBJ1-3	-	TRBV6-5	-
TGTGCCAGCAGCCGGCCGAACTATGGCTACACCTTC	CASSRPNYGYTF	TRBJ1-2	-	TRBV28	-
TGTGCCAGCAGTGAATCGGGGGGCTATGGCTACACCTTC	CASSESGGYGYTF	TRBJ1-2	-	TRBV6-1	-
TGTGCCAGCAGCCCCCCAACTAACTATGGCTACACCTTC	CASSPPTNYGYTF	TRBJ1-2	-	TRBV28	-
TGTGCCAGCAGTCCCCCGGGAGGAAGCAATCAGCCCCAGCATTTT	CASSPPGGSNQPQHF	TRBJ1-5	-	TRBV28	-
TGCGCCAGCAGCCAACGGGACTACCTCAACTACGAGCAGTACTTC	CASSQRDYLNYEQYF	TRBJ2-7	-	TRBV4-3	TRBD2
TGTGCCAGCAACCAAGATGCCGCCAGGGCGGAGGAGACCCAGTACTTC	CASNQDAARAEETQYF	TRBJ2-5	-	TRBV4-2	-
TGTGCCAGCTCCCGCCTTGAGGTCCTCTCCTACAATGAGCAGTTCTTC	CASSRLEVLSYNEQFF	TRBJ2-1	once	TRBV28	-
TGTGCCAGCAGCACCGAAGGGGTGGAGCCCCAGCATTTT	CASSTEGVEPQHF	TRBJ1-5	-	TRBV9	-
TGTGCCAGCAGCCTGAAACTAGCGGACAATGAGCAGTTCTTC	CASSLKLADNEQFF	TRBJ2-1	-	TRBV6-1	TRBD2
TGTGCCAGCAGCAAACCGGTACTCGGGGACCGACACTACGAGCAGTACTTC	CASSKPVLGDRHYEQYF	TRBJ2-7	-	TRBV21-1	-
TGTGCCAGTAGTGCCCGGGACGTCGATGAAAAACTGTTTTTT	CASSARDVDEKLFF	TRBJ1-4	-	TRBV19	-
TGTGCCTGGAGCGTCGGGCCCCTGGGCACAGATACGCAGTATTTT	CAWSVGPLGTDTQYF	TRBJ2-3	-	TRBV30	-
TGTGCCAGTAGTTTGGGACTAGCGGGAGACCCAGCCTACGAGCAGTACTTC	CASSLGLAGDPAYEQYF	TRBJ2-7	-	TRBV19	TRBD2
TGCGCCAGCAGGTCGACTAGCGGGATCGAGCAGTACTTC	CASRSTSGIEQYF	TRBJ2-7	-	TRBV5-1	TRBD2
TGCGCCAGCAGGCTCCCTCTAGCGGCTAGCTCCTACAATGAGCAGTTCTTC	CASRLPLAASSYNEQFF	TRBJ2-1	-	TRBV5-1	TRBD2
TGTGCCAGCAGCTCGACTTCTGCATCCTACAATGAGCAGTTCTTC	CASSSTSASYNEQFF	TRBJ2-1	-	TRBV5-4	-
TGTGCCAGCTCATATGCAGGGCCTAATGAAAAACTGTTTTTT	CASSYAGPNEKLFF	TRBJ1-4	-	TRBV18	-
TGTGCCAGCAGCTTAGACAGGGACGGGGAGCTGTTTTTT	CASSLDRDGELFF	TRBJ2-2	-	TRBV7-2	-
TGTGCCAGCAGTACTCCCGGGACAGGGCGGACCGGGGAGCTGTTTTTT	CASSTPGTGRTGELFF	TRBJ2-2	-	TRBV28	TRBD1
TGCGCCAGCAGCTTGGATGGACAGGCAGGAAGGGAGCAGTACTTC	CASSLDGQAGREQYF	TRBJ2-7	-	TRBV5-1	TRBD1
TGTGCCAGCAGCTTCAGTAGCACTGAAGCTTTCTTT	CASSFSSTEAFF	TRBJ1-1	-	TRBV7-9	-
TGTGCCATCAGTGAGTTGGACGGCGCTGGCTATGGCTACACCTTC	CAISELDGAGYGYTF	TRBJ1-2	-	TRBV10-3	-
TGCGCCAGCAGCCAAGAAATTCGGCGGAATGAAAAACTGTTTTTT	CASSQEIRRNEKLFF	TRBJ1-4	-	TRBV4-1	-
TGTGCCAGCAGCGTAACCAGGGGGCAAGAGACCCAGTACTTC	CASSVTRGQETQYF	TRBJ2-5	once	TRBV7-2	TRBD1
TGCGCCAGCAGCTTGAGCAATCAGCCCCAGCATTTT	CASSLSNQPQHF	TRBJ1-5	-	TRBV5-1	-
TGTGCCAGCAGCCCCCACGAGACCGCGCTACTCTATGGCTACACCTTC	CASSPHETALLYGYTF	TRBJ1-2	-	TRBV9	-
TGTGCCAGCACCACCGGGACAGCTAATGAAAAACTGTTTTTT	CASTTGTANEKLFF	TRBJ1-4	few	TRBV7-2	TRBD1
TGTGCCAGCAGCTTGGCTGGAGGAAGGGGGAACACTGAAGCTTTCTTT	CASSLAGGRGNTEAFF	TRBJ1-1	-	TRBV5-4	-
TGTGCCAGCAGTGAAGCGCTAGGTGGCACAGATACGCAGTATTTT	CASSEALGGTDTQYF	TRBJ2-3	once	TRBV6-1	-
TGTGCCAGCAGTCTTCCGGGCTCTAAAGGCGAGCAGTACTTC	CASSLPGSKGEQYF	TRBJ2-7	-	TRBV6-6	-
TGTGCCAGCAGCTTCTTGTCAGGGGATCCCCAGCATTTT	CASSFLSGDPQHF	TRBJ1-5	-	TRBV5-5	-
TGTGCCAGCAGCCAACCGACAGGGTGGGGCTATGGCTACACCTTC	CASSQPTGWGYGYTF	TRBJ1-2	-	TRBV5-4	TRBD1
TGTGCCAGCAGCTTGGTTAGGGATGAGCAGTACTTC	CASSLVRDEQYF	TRBJ2-7	-	TRBV5-5	-
TGTGCCAGCAGCTTAGGCGGACTGGTAGCGGAGACCCAGTACTTC	CASSLGGLVAETQYF	TRBJ2-5	-	TRBV7-3	-
TGTGCCAGTAGTCAGGTCTCTGGAAACACCATATATTTT	CASSQVSGNTIYF	TRBJ1-3	-	TRBV19	-
TGTGCCAGCAGCTCCCTAACCAAAAACATTCAGTACTTC	CASSSLTKNIQYF	TRBJ2-4	once	TRBV5-4	-
TGTGCCAGCAGCTCTGAAGGTCCGGGGCGTACGCAGTATTTT	CASSSEGPGRTQYF	TRBJ2-3	-	TRBV2	-
TGCAGCGGCAGGACTAGCGCCGGGAACGAGCAGTACTTC	CSGRTSAGNEQYF	TRBJ2-7	-	TRBV29-1	TRBD2
TGTGCCAGCTCAAGGGGACGGACGAACACCGGGGAGCTGTTTTTT	CASSRGRTNTGELFF	TRBJ2-2	once	TRBV18	-
TGCGCCAGCAGCAGGACTAGCGGGAGTAACGAGCAGTACTTC	CASSRTSGSNEQYF	TRBJ2-7	-	TRBV5-1	TRBD2
TGTGCCAGCTCACCAAGATTGAGTAATGAAAAACTGTTTTTT	CASSPRLSNEKLFF	TRBJ1-4	-	TRBV18	-
TGTGCCAGCAGCCAAAGAAAGGGACACCTGGGGCGCGGATACGAGCAGTACTTC	CASSQRKGHLGRGYEQYF	TRBJ2-7	-	TRBV5-4	-
TGTGCCAGCAGACCCGGGGACAGGGTCACCGGGGAGCTGTTTTTT	CASRPGDRVTGELFF	TRBJ2-2	-	TRBV6-5	TRBD1
TGTGCCAGCCGAGGGCCTGAAGAGACCCAGTACTTC	CASRGPEETQYF	TRBJ2-5	-	TRBV5-5	-